The T cell receptor beta chain described here comes from a study of OX40 agonist ivuxolimab in advanced cancers. Individuals having autoimmune disease history or systemic immunosuppression were not enrolled. The study, taken as a whole, reports: Among patients with partial responses at 0.1-3.0 mg/kg, clonal expansion was among the lowest.

The CDR3 covers 15 residues. The ends were cut back, 7 bases at V and 4 bases at J, with 19 bases in the middle. The V gene's germline CDR1 is MNHEY and CDR2 SVGAGI. Only in-frame clones appear in the TCRdb table, and some are missing; sequencing was by immunoSEQ multiplex PCR. The sample lists 60,000 to 75,000 clones, 65% to 90% seen once, with approximately 1.4% in the top ten. On this clone itself: Its target is unknown.

The chain couples TRBV6-5 to TRBJ1-1; D may be TRBD1 (5 bases). The input for sequencing was CD4+ or CD8+ T cells sorted from blood, taken in a trial of the OX40 agonist ivuxolimab. The TCR sequence derives from an adult with an advanced solid tumor such as melanoma, head and neck, liver or kidney cancer. The CDR3 DNA reads TGTGCCAGCATGAGAGGGGCAGGACGGTCCACTGAAGCTTTCTTT. Amino acid sequence: CASMRGAGRSTEAFF.